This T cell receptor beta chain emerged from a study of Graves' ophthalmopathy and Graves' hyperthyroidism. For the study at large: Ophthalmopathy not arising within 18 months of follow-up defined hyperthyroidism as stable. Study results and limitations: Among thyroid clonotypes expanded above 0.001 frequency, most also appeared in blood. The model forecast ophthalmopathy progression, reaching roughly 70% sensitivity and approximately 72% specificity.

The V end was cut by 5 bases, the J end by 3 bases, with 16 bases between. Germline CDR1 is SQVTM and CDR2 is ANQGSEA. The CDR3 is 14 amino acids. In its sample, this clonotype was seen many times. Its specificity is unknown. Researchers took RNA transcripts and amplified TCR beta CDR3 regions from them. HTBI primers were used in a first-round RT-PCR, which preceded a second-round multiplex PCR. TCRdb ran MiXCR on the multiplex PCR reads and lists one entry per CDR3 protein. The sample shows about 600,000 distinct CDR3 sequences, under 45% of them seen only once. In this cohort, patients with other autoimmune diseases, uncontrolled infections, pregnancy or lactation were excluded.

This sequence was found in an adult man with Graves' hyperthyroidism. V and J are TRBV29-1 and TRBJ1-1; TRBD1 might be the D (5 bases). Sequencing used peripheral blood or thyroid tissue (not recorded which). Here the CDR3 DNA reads TGCAGCGTTCCCGGGACGTCCCGATACACTGAAGCTTTCTTT. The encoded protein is CSVPGTSRYTEAFF. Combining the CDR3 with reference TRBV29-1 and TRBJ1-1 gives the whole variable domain SAVISQKPSRDICQRGTSLTIQCQVDSQVTMMFWYRQQPGQSLTLIATANQGSEATYESGFVIDKFPISRPNLTFSTLTVSNMSPEDSSIYLCSVPGTSRYTEAFFGQGTRLTVV.